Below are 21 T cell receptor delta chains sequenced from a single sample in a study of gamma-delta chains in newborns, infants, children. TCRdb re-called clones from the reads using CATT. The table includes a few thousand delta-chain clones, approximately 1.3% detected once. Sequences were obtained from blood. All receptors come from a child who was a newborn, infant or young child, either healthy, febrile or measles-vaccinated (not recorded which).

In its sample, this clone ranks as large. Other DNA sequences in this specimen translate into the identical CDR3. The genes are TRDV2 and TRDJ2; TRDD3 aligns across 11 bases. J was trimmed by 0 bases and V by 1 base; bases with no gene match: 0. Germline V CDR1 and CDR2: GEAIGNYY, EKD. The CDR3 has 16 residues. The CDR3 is CACDTLGDTLTAQLFF. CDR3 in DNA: TGTGCCTGTGACACACTGGGGGATACTTTGACAGCACAACTCTTCTTT.

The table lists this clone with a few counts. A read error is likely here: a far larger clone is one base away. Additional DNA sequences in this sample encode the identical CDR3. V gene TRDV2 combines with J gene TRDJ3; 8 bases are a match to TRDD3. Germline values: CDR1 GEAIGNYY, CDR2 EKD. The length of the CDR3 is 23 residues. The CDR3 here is CACDAIITGGLRKSSWDTRQMFF. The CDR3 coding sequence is TGTGCCTGTGACGCGATCATTACTGGGGGTCTGAGGAAGAGCTCCTGGGACACCCGACAGATGTTTTTT.

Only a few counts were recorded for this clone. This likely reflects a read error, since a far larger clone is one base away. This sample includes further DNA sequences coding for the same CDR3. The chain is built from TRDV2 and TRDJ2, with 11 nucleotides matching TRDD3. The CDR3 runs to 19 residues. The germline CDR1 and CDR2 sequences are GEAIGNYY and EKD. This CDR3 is CACDRLGDKDPALTAQLFF. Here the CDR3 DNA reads TGTGCCTGTGATAGACTGGGGGATAAGGACCCAGCTTTGACAGCGCAACTCTTCTTT.

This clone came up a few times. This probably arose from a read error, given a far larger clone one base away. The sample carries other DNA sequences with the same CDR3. DNA for the CDR3: TGTGCCTGTGACACCGTTCGGTACAGGGGAACCCCCGAGACCGATAAACTCATCTTT. Protein: CACDTVRYRGTPETDKLIF. This chain joins TRDV2 and TRDJ1; tentative D call: TRDD3 (5 bases). With 0 bases removed from V and 2 bases from J, the gap between germline ends came to 24 bases. CDR3 length: 19 amino acids. Germline assignment: CDR1 GEAIGNYY and CDR2 EKD.

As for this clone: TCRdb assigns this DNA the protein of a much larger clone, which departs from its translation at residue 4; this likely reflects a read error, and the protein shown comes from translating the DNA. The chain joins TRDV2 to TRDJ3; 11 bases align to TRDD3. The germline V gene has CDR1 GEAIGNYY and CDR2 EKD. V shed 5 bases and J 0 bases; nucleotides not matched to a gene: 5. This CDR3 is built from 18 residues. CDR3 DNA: TGTGCCTGTGGCGTACTGGGGGATAGCTCCTGGGACACCCGACAGATGTTTTTC. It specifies CACGVLGDSSWDTRQMFF.

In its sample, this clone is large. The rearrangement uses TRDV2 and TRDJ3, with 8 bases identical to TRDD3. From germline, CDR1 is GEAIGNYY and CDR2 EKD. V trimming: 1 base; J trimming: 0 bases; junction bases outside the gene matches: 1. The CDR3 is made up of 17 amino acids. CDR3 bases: TGTGCCTGTGACACTGGGGGATGCTCCTGGGACACCCGACAGATGTTTTTC. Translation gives CACDTGGCSWDTRQMFF.

This chain's CDR3 is CACDTVGIQAQLFF. The CDR3, as DNA: TGTGCCTGTGACACCGTCGGGATACAAGCACAACTCTTCTTT. This sequence joins TRDV2 and TRDJ2, with TRDD3 identical over 7 bases. The trim removed 0 bases at V and 7 bases at J, leaving 4 bases unmatched. Germline CDR1 GEAIGNYY, CDR2 EKD. The length of the CDR3 is 14 residues.

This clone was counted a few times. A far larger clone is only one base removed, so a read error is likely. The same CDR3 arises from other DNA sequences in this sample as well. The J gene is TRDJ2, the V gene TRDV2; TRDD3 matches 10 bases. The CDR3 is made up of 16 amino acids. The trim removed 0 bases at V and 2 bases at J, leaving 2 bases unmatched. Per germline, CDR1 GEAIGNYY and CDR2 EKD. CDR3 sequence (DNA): TGTGCCTGTGACACCGTGGGGGATACCTTGACAGCACAACTCTTCTTT. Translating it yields CACDTVGDTLTAQLFF.

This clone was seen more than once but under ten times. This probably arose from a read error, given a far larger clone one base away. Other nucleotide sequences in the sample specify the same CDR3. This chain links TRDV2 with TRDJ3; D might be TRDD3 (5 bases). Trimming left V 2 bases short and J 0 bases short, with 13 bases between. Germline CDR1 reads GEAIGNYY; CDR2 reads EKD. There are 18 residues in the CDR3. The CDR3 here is CACDRPGGLSWDTRQMFF. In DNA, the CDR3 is TGTGCCTGTGACAGGCCCGGGGGGCTCTCCTGGGACACCCGACAGATGTTTTTC.

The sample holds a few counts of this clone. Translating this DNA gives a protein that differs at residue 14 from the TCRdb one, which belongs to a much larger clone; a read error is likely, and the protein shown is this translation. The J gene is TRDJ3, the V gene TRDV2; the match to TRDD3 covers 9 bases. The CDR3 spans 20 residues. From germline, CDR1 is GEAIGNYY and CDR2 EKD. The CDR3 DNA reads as TGTGCCTGTGACACCGAAGCTGGGGGATCCTCTACCTGGGGCACCCGACAGATGTTTTTC. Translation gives CACDTEAGGSSTWGTRQMFF.

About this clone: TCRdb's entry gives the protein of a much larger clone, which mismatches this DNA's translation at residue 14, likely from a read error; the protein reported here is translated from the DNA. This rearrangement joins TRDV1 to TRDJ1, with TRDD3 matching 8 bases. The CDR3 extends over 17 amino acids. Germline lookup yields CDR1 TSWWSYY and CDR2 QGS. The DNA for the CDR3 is TGTGCTCTTGGGGACCCGGGATACGGGGGGTACACCGATAGACTCATCTTT. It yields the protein CALGDPGYGGYTDRLIF.

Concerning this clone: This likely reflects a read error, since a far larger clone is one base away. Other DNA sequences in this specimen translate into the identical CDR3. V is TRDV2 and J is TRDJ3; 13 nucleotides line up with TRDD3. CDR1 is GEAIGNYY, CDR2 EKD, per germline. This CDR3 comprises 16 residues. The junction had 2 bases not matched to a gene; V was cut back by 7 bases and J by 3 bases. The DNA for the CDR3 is TGTGCCTGCGACTGGGGGATACGCTGGGACACCCGACAGATGTTTTTC. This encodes CACDWGIRWDTRQMFF.

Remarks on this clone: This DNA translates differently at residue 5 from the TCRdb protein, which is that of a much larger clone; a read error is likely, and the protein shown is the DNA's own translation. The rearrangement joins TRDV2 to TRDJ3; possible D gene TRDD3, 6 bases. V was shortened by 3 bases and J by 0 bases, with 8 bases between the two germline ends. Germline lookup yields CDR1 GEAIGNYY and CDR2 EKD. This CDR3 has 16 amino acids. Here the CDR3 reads CACDRGSSWDTRQMFF. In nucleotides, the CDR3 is TGTGCCTGTGACCGGGGGAGCTCCTGGGACACCCGACAGATGTTTTTC.

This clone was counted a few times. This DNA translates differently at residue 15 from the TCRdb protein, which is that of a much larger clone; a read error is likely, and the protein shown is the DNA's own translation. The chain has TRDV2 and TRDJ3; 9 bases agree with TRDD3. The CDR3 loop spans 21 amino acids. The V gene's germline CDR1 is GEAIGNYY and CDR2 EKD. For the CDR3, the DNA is TGTGCCTGTGACACCGGGGGACTGGGGGAGCAAAGCTCCTGGGGCACCCGACAGATGTTTTTC. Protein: CACDTGGLGEQSSWGTRQMFF.

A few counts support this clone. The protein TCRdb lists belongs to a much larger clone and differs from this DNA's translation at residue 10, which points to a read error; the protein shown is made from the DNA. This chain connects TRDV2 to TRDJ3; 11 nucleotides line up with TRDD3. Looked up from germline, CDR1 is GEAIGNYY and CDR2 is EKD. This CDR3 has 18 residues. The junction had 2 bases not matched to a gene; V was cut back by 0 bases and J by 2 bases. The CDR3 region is CACDTWGIRPWDTRQMFF. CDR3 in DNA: TGTGCCTGTGACACCTGGGGGATACGCCCCTGGGACACCCGACAGATGTTTTTC.

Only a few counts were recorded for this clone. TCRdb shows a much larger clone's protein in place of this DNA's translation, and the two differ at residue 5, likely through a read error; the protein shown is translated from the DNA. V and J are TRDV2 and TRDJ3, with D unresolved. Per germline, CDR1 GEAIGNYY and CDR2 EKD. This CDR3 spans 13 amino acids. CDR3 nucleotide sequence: TGTGCCTGCGACATCTGGGACACCCGACAGATGTTTTTC. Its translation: CACDIWDTRQMFF.

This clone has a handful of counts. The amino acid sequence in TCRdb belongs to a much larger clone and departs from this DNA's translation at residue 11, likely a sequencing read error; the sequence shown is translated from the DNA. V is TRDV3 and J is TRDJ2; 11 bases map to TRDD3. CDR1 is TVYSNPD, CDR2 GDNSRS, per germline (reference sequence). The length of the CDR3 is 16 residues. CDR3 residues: CAPTGGYRALIAQLFF. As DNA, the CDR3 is TGTGCCCCCACTGGGGGATATAGGGCTTTGATAGCACAACTCTTCTTT. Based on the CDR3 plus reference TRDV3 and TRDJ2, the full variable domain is CDKVTQSSPDQTVASGSEVVLLCTYDTVYSNPDLFWYRIRPDYSFQFVFYGDNSRSEGADFTQGRFSVKHILTQKAFHLVISPVRTEDSATYYCAPTGGYRALIAQLFFGKGTQLIVEP.

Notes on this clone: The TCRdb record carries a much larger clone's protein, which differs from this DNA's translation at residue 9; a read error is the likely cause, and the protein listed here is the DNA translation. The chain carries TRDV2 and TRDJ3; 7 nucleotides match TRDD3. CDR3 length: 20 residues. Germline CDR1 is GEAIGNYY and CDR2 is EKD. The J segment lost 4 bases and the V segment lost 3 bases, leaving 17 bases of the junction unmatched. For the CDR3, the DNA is TGTGCCTGTGACTCCGTACTGGGGTATACGCGCCATTGGGACACCCGACAGATGTTTTTC. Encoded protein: CACDSVLGYTRHWDTRQMFF.

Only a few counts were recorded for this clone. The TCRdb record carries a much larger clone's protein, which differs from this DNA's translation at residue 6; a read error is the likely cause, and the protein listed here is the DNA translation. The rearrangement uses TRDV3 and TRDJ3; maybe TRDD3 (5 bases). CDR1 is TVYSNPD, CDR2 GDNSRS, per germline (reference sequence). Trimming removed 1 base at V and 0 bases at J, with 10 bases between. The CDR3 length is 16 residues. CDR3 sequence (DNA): TGTGCCTTTACTGGGAGATGCTCCTGGGACACCCGACAGATGTTTTTC. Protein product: CAFTGRCSWDTRQMFF. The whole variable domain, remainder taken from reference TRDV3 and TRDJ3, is CDKVTQSSPDQTVASGSEVVLLCTYDTVYSNPDLFWYRIRPDYSFQFVFYGDNSRSEGADFTQGRFSVKHILTQKAFHLVISPVRTEDSATYYCAFTGRCSWDTRQMFFGTGIKLFVEP.

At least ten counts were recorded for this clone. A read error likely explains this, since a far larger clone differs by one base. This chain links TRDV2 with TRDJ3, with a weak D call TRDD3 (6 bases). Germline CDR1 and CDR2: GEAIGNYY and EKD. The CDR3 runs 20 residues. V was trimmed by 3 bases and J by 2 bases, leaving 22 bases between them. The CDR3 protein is CACDPILLDTSPWDTRQMFF. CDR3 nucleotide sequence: TGTGCCTGTGACCCGATACTACTGGATACTAGCCCCTGGGACACCCGACAGATGTTTTTC.

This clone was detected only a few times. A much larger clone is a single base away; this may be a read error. CDR3 DNA sequence: TGTGCTCTTGAGGAACGAGAGGGCTTCCTACGCTATATACTGGGGGATGCCTCGGAGGAACTCATCTTT. Translated, it gives CALEEREGFLRYILGDASEELIF. The chain carries TRDV1 and TRDJ1, with 10 bases that match TRDD3. The length of the CDR3 is 23 residues. Germline V gene sequence: CDR1 TSWWSYY, CDR2 QGS.